Listed here are 6 T cell receptor beta chains from one sample, sequenced in a study of blood T cells in healthy people across ages (dated by TCRdb to 2013 to 2016). The protocol used for the library was 5' RACE. Sequencing was carried out with an Illumina HiSeq 2500. A second PCR of roughly 6 to 12 cycles was performed with a sample-barcoded 5' primer and a J-beta primer mix. TCRdb redid the processing of the public reads, applying fastp at Q25 and MiXCR, and retained in-frame beta chains. Each record represents a unique CDR3 protein, reported with the most common genes and DNA among its rows. The sample has about 670,000 distinct CDR3 sequences on record, more than 45% of them singletons. Of the sample, about 13% is held by the ten largest clones. Sequences were obtained from blood. The receptors here all came from a woman over 75 in good health.

This clonotype was counted a single time. This clone may be a read error of a much larger clone one base away. The chain joins TRBV6-1 to TRBJ2-5; no clear D. The V gene's germline CDR1 is MNHNS and CDR2 SASEGT. Trimming shortened V by 4 bases and J by 11 bases, and 14 bases separated the two germline ends. The CDR3 is 12 residues long. The CDR3 sequence is CASSGNSNEQYF. The CDR3 bases are TGTGCCAGCAGTGGTAATAGCAATGAGCAGTACTTC.

This clonotype was seen a handful of times. V is TRBV28 and J is TRBJ2-1; 8 nucleotides align to TRBD2. This CDR3 comprises 15 residues. CDR1 MDHEN and CDR2 SYDVKM come from the germline V gene. Trimming took 2 bases from V and 8 from J; bases not matched to a gene: 8. Written as DNA, the CDR3 is TGTGCCAGCAGTTTAAACGGGGGGGCTAGTGATGAGCAGTTCTTC. Amino acid sequence: CASSLNGGASDEQFF.

The CDR3 DNA follows: TGCGCCAGCAGCTTGGCCGGGGCAGGGTCCCACAATGAGCAGTACTTC. This gives the protein CASSLAGAGSHNEQYF. The chain links TRBV5-1 to TRBJ2-1; D could derive from TRBD1 or TRBD2 (5 bases each). The J call is uncertain, as TRBJ2-7 better fits the DNA end. The germline CDR1 and CDR2 sequences are SGHRS and YFSETQ. CDR3 length: 16 residues.

Comment on this clonotype: One base away lies a much larger clone, so this may be a sequencing read error. The rearrangement joins TRBV10-3 to TRBJ2-1, with 7 bases lining up with TRBD2. This CDR3 comprises 12 residues. With 4 bases clipped from V and 12 bases from J, the junction kept 6 bases outside the gene matches. Germline lookup yields CDR1 ENHRY and CDR2 SYGVKD. CDR3 amino acids: CAISGTSCWQFF. The CDR3 bases are TGTGCCATCAGTGGGACTAGTTGTTGGCAGTTCTTC.

This clonotype was seen many times. CDR3 bases: TGTGCCAGCAGTTTCTTATCCTACACTGAAGCTTTCTTT. This translates into CASSFLSYTEAFF. The chain carries TRBV6-6 and TRBJ1-1; D gene ambiguous. This CDR3 region has 13 residues. The germline V and J ends were trimmed by 4 bases and 3 bases, with 9 bases remaining between them. The germline V gene encodes CDR1 MNHNY and CDR2 SVGAGI (reference sequence).

This clonotype was seen more than once but under ten times. This sequence joins TRBV7-8 and TRBJ2-1; D ambiguous. Per germline, CDR1 SGHVS and CDR2 FQNEAQ. The CDR3 runs to 11 residues. The V end was cut by 5 bases, the J end by 7 bases, with 6 bases between. The CDR3 DNA sequence: TGTGCCAGCAGCCATCTGAATGAGCAGTTCTTC. This translates into CASSHLNEQFF.